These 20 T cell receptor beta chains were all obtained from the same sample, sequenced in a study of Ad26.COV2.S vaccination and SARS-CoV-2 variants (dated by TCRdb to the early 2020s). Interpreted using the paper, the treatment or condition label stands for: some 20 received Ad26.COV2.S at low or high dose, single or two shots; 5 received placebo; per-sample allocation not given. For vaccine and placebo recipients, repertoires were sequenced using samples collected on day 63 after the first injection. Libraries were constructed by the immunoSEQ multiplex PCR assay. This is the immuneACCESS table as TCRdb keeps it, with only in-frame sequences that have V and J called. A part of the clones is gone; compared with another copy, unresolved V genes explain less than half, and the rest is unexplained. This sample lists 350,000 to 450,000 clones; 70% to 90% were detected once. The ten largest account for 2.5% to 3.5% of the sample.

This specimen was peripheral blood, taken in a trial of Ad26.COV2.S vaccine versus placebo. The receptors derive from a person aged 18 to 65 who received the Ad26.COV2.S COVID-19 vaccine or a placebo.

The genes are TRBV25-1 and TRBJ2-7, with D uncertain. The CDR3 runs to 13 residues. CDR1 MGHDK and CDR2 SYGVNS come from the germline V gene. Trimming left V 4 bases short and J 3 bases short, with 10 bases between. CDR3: CASSGRVVYEQYF. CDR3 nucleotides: TGTGCCAGCAGTGGCCGGGTCGTCTACGAGCAGTACTTC.

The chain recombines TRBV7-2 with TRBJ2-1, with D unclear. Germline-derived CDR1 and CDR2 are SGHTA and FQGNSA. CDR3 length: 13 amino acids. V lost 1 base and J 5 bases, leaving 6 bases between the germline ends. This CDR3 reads CASSLGQNNEQFF. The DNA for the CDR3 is TGTGCCAGCAGCTTAGGGCAGAACAATGAGCAGTTCTTC.

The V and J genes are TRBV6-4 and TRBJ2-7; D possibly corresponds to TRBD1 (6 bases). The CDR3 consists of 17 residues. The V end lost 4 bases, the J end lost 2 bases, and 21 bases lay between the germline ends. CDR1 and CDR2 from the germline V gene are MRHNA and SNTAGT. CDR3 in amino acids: CASSAFGQPPPPYEQYF. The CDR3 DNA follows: TGTGCCAGCAGTGCCTTCGGACAGCCACCTCCGCCCTACGAGCAGTACTTC.

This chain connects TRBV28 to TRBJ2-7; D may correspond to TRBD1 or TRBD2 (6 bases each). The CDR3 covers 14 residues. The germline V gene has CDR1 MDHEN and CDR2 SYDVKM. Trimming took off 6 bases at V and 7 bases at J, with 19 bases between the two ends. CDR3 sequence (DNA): TGTGCCAGCAGCCCCGGAGGGACAAAAGGGGAGCAGTACTTC. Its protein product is CASSPGGTKGEQYF.

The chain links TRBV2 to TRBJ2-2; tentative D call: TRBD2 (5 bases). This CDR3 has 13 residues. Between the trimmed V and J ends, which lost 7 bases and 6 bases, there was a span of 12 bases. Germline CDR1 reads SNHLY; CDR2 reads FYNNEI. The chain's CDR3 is CASTVLDAGELFF. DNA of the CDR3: TGTGCCAGCACTGTACTAGATGCCGGGGAGCTGTTTTTT.

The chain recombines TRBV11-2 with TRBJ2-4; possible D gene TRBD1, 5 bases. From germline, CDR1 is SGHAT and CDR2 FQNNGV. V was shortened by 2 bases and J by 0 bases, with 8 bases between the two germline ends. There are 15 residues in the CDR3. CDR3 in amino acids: CASSLRQIAKNIQYF. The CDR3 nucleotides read TGTGCCAGCAGCTTACGACAGATAGCCAAAAACATTCAGTACTTC.

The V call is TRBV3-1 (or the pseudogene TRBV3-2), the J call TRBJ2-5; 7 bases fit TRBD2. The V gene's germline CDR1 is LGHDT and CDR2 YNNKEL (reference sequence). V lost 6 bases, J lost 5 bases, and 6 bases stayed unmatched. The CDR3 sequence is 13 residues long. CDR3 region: CASSSLALETQYF. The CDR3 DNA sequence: TGTGCCAGCAGTTCACTAGCGTTGGAGACCCAGTACTTC.

The CDR3 nucleotides read TGCGCCAGCAGTGAGTCGCCGTTCAATGAGCAGTTCTTC. Its translation: CASSESPFNEQFF. J is TRBJ2-1 and V is TRBV10-1; no firm D call. The CDR3 has 13 residues. Germline values: CDR1 WNHNN, CDR2 SYGVQD (reference sequence). The V and J ends lost 0 bases and 6 bases respectively, with 6 bases between them.

Here the CDR3 DNA reads TGTGCCAGCGCCTCTGAAGGGTCGGGCACTGAAGCTTTCTTT. Its translation: CASASEGSGTEAFF. This chain joins TRBV2 and TRBJ1-1, with unresolved D. The CDR3 has 14 amino acids. Germline values: CDR1 SNHLY, CDR2 FYNNEI. V was clipped by 8 bases and J by 4 bases, with 17 bases between them.

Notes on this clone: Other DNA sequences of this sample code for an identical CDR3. CDR3 loop: CASSSGLAGGYEQYF. As DNA, the CDR3 is TGTGCCAGCAGCTCCGGACTAGCGGGAGGTTACGAGCAGTACTTC. The genes are TRBV7-2 and TRBJ2-7, with 14 bases that match TRBD2. The CDR3 length is 15 residues. Germline-derived CDR1 and CDR2 are SGHTA and FQGNSA. The ends lost 4 bases at V and 4 bases at J; junction bases unmatched: 3.

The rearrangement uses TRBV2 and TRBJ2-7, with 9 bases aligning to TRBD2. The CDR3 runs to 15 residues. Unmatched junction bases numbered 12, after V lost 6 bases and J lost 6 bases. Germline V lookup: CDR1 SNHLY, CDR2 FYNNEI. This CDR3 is CASRDPSSGVLEQYF. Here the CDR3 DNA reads TGTGCCAGCAGGGACCCTTCTAGCGGGGTCCTCGAGCAGTACTTC.

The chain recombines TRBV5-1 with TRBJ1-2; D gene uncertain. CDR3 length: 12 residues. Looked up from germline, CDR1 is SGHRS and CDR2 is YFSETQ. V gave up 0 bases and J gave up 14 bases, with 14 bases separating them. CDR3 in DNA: TGCGCCAGCAGCTTGGAGGAGAAACCGAGGACCTTC. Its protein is CASSLEEKPRTF.

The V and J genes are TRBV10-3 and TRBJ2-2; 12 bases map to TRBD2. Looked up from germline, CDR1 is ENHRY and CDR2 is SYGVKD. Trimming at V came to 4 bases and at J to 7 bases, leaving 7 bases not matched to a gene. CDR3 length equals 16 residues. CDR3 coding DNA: TGTGCCATCAGTGCCAGGACTAGCGGGAATATCGGGGAGCTGTTTTTT. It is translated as CAISARTSGNIGELFF.

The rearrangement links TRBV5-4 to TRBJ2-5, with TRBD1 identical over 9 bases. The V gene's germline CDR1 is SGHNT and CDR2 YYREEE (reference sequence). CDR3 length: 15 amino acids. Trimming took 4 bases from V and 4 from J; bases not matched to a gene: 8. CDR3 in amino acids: CASSLNDRGTETQYF. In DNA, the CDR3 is TGTGCCAGCAGCCTAAACGACAGGGGGACAGAGACCCAGTACTTC.

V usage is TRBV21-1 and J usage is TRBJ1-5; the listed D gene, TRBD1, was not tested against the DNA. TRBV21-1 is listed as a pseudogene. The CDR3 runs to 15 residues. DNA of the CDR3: TGTGCCAGCACCCCAACGACAGGGCGAAATCAGCCCCAGCATTTT. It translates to CASTPTTGRNQPQHF.

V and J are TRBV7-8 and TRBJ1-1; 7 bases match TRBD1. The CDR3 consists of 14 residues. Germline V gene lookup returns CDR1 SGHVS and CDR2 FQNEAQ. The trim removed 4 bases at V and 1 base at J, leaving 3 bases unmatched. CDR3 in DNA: TGTGCCAGCAGCTGGGGACAGTCGAACACTGAAGCTTTCTTT. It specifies CASSWGQSNTEAFF.

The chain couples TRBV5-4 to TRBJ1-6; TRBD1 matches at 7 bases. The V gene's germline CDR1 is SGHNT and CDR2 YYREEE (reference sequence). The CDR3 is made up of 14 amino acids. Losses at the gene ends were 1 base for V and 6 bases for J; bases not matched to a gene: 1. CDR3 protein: CASSLWDSNSPLHF. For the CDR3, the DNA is TGTGCCAGCAGCTTGTGGGACAGTAATTCACCCCTCCACTTT.

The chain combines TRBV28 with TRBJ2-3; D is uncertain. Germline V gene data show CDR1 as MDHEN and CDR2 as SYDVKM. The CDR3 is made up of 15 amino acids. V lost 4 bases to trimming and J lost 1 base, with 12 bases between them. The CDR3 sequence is CASSYSGAGTDTQYF. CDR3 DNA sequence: TGTGCCAGCAGTTATTCGGGCGCGGGCACAGATACGCAGTATTTT.

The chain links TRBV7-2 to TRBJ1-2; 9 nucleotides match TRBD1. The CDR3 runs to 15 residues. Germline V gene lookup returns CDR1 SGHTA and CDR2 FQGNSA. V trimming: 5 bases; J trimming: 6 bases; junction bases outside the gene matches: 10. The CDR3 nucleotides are TGTGCCAGCAGCAACCCTCCGGGACAGGGCCATGGCTACACCTTC. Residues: CASSNPPGQGHGYTF.

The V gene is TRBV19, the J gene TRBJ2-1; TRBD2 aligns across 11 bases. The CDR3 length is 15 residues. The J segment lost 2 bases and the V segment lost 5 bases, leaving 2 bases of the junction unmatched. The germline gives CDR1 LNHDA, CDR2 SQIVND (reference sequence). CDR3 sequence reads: CASSVTSGAYNEQFF. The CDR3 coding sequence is TGTGCCAGTAGTGTGACTAGCGGGGCCTACAATGAGCAGTTCTTC.